Sequencing of this T cell receptor (beta chain) was carried out in a study of Graves' ophthalmopathy and Graves' hyperthyroidism. Study-level results: The majority of expanded thyroid clonotypes above 0.001 frequency also occurred in blood.

Germline V gene lookup returns CDR1 SGHAT and CDR2 FQNNGV. This CDR3 has 16 residues. Moderately to severely active ophthalmopathy under 3 months, CAS at least 3, NOSPECS at least 4. As the starting material, 10 ml of fresh peripheral blood yielded the PBMCs. From RNA, the CDR3 regions of TCR beta chains were amplified and sequenced. Investigators did first-round RT-PCR with HTBI primers, then second-round multiplex PCR. TCRdb independently ran MiXCR on the multiplex PCR reads; one entry per CDR3 protein. The sample consists of about 500,000 distinct CDR3 sequences, approximately 15% of them appearing once. This clonotype was counted a few times. No antigen is known for it. A much larger clone is a single base away; this may be a read error.

Sequenced sample: blood. The chain is built from TRBV11-2 and TRBJ2-5; 7 bases match TRBD2. The receptor's source is a woman in her twenties or thirties with Graves' ophthalmopathy. CDR3 coding DNA: TGTGCCAGCAGCTTAGGCCCGAGCGGGATCCAAGAGACCAAGTACTTC. Translating it yields CASSLGPSGIQETKYF.